One sample yielded the 8 T cell receptor beta chains listed below, sequenced in a study of post-analysis software for immune sequencing data. Findings and limits, study-wide: TRBV segments more frequent in patients than in controls numbered several and included TRBV5-6, TRBV5-1 and TRBV20-1.

These receptors' targets are unknown. Carried by the TCR beta cDNA libraries were unique molecular identifiers. TCRdb re-called the PCR reads through MiXCR, storing one row per CDR3 protein. The top ten hold approximately 0.55% of the sample, which has approximately 730,000 distinct CDR3 sequences, just under 30% seen once. The sample comprised blood. These receptors originate from a girl aged 5 to 17 with multiple sclerosis.

The chain couples TRBV7-2 to TRBJ1-4; TRBD1 matches at 8 bases. J lost 11 bases, V lost 0 bases, and 2 bases had no gene match. CDR3 size: 13 residues. Germline V lookup: CDR1 SGHTA, CDR2 FQGNSA. The CDR3 protein is CASSLARTGKLFF. In nucleotides, the CDR3 is TGTGCCAGCAGCTTAGCGCGGACAGGGAAACTGTTTTTT. Supplemented by reference TRBV7-2 and TRBJ1-4, the full variable domain reads GAGVSQSPSNKVTEKGKDVELRCDPISGHTALYWYRQSLGQGLEFLIYFQGNSAPDKSGLPSDRFSAERTGGSVSTLTIQRTQQEDSAVYLCASSLARTGKLFFGSGTQLSVL.

This clonotype was counted only a few times. CDR3 sequence reads: CASSQVNHRDEQFF. The CDR3 DNA follows: TGTGCCAGCAGCCAAGTCAACCATAGGGATGAGCAGTTCTTC. The V gene is TRBV3-1, the J gene TRBJ2-1, with D unresolved. Trimming shortened V by 1 base and J by 8 bases, and 12 bases separated the two germline ends. The germline gives CDR1 LGHDT, CDR2 YNNKEL (reference sequence). This CDR3 is 14 amino acids long.

Only one count was recorded for this clonotype. This chain uses TRBV4-1 with TRBJ2-5, with 9 positions matching TRBD1. Germline loops: CDR1 MGHRA, CDR2 YSYEKL. The CDR3 length is 15 residues. After removal of 4 bases from V and 13 bases from J, the junction contained 16 bases not matched to a gene. In nucleotides, the CDR3 is TGCGCCAGCAGCCCGGGACAGGGTAGTGTAACCGAGCGGTACTTC. Amino acids: CASSPGQGSVTERYF.

The chain recombines TRBV10-3 with TRBJ2-3; D is undetermined. The V end lost 4 bases, the J end lost 2 bases, and 13 bases lay between the germline ends. CDR1 and CDR2 (germline): ENHRY, SYGVKD. The CDR3 loop spans 15 amino acids. CDR3 bases: TGTGCCATCAGTGTTAAAGGGCAGATCACAGATACGCAGTATTTT. It specifies CAISVKGQITDTQYF.

V gene TRBV9 combines with J gene TRBJ1-2, with no clear D. The CDR3 loop spans 15 amino acids. CDR1 SGDLS and CDR2 YYNGEE come from the germline V gene. Trimming removed 4 bases from V and 2 bases from J, with 15 bases in between. The CDR3 region is CASSSLRTGNYGYTF. The CDR3 bases are TGTGCCAGCAGCTCCCTAAGGACGGGAAACTATGGCTACACCTTC.

This clonotype has only a few counts. V is TRBV6-6 and J is TRBJ2-1, with TRBD1 identical over 10 bases. The CDR3 runs 14 residues. V lost 5 bases and J lost 8; bases outside the gene matches: 6. Germline V gene lookup returns CDR1 MNHNY and CDR2 SVGAGI (reference sequence). The CDR3 DNA is TGTGCCAGCAGTCGTGGGACAGGGGTTTATGAGCAGTTCTTC. Protein product: CASSRGTGVYEQFF.

This chain connects TRBV20-1 to TRBJ2-1, with D uncertain. CDR3 length: 12 amino acids. Germline CDR1 reads DFQATT; CDR2 reads SNEGSKA (reference sequence). Trimming took off 7 bases at V and 5 bases at J, with 12 bases between the two ends. Here the CDR3 DNA reads TGCAGTGTGTATGGGTATGACAATGAGCAGTTCTTC. Encoded protein: CSVYGYDNEQFF.

CDR3 region: CAISESGVGSPLHF. The CDR3 region has the DNA TGTGCCATCAGTGAGTCTGGGGTAGGATCACCCCTCCACTTT. The chain carries TRBV10-3 and TRBJ1-6; D unresolved. V was trimmed by 0 bases and J by 10 bases, leaving 10 bases between them. The germline V gene has CDR1 ENHRY and CDR2 SYGVKD. CDR3 length: 14 residues.